Listed here are 14 T cell receptor beta chains from one sample, sequenced in a study of PD-1 blockade in mismatch repair-deficient tumors. Data came from immunoSEQ multiplex PCR; TCRdb stores just in-frame clones and leaves some out. This table has about 84,000 clones, over 75% appearing once. The sequencing here drew on peripheral blood, taken 12 weeks after starting pembrolizumab. The receptors originated from an adult with mismatch repair-deficient cancer.

The chain recombines TRBV27 with TRBJ2-5, with a weak D call TRBD2 (6 bases). The V end lost 2 bases, the J end lost 1 base, and 23 bases lay between the germline ends. Germline assignment: CDR1 MNHEY and CDR2 SMNVEV (reference sequence). The CDR3 totals 19 residues. The CDR3 DNA reads TGTGCCAGCAGTTTAGGGTATCGCGGGATCCATTTCTCCCAAGAGACCCAGTACTTC. This sequence encodes CASSLGYRGIHFSQETQYF.

The J gene is TRBJ2-1, the V gene TRBV11-3; 12 positions agree with TRBD2. There are 15 residues in the CDR3. Germline CDR1 SGHNT, CDR2 YENEEA. The V segment lost 5 bases and the J segment 6 bases; nucleotides outside the gene matches: 5. The CDR3 nucleotides read TGTGCCAGCAGCCCTCGGACTAGCGGGGTCAATGAGCAGTTCTTC. Translation gives CASSPRTSGVNEQFF.

The chain links TRBV6-5 to TRBJ1-5; D may be TRBD1 (6 bases). V was cut by 5 bases and J by 4 bases, with 6 bases left in between. Germline loops: CDR1 MNHEY, CDR2 SVGAGI. The CDR3 totals 12 residues. CDR3 region: CASSTGNQPQHF. CDR3 coding DNA: TGTGCCAGCAGTACAGGGAATCAGCCCCAGCATTTT.

The chain has TRBV7-2 and TRBJ2-7, with 8 bases matching TRBD1. V trimming: 5 bases; J trimming: 2 bases; junction bases outside the gene matches: 5. The CDR3 runs to 14 residues. Germline V gives CDR1 SGHTA, CDR2 FQGNSA. In nucleotides, the CDR3 is TGTGCCAGCAGCATCCGACAGGGGCCCTACGAGCAGTACTTC. As protein: CASSIRQGPYEQYF.

The J gene is TRBJ2-7, the V gene TRBV9; 11 bases match TRBD2. Trimming removed 0 bases from V and 4 bases from J; junction bases left unmatched: 3. CDR3 size: 15 residues. CDR1 and CDR2 (germline): SGDLS, YYNGEE. The CDR3 here is CASSVALAGVYEQYF. Written as DNA, the CDR3 is TGTGCCAGCAGCGTAGCACTAGCGGGAGTATACGAGCAGTACTTC.

The chain employs TRBV30 and TRBJ1-2; 7 bases are a match to TRBD1. Trimming took 2 bases from V and 6 from J; bases not matched to a gene: 6. The CDR3 spans 13 residues. From germline, CDR1 is GTSNPN and CDR2 SVGIG (reference sequence). CDR3: CAWSTGTADGYTF. The DNA of the CDR3 is TGTGCCTGGAGTACCGGGACAGCGGATGGCTACACCTTC.

The chain couples TRBV7-9 to TRBJ2-7; D call uncertain. The CDR3 extends over 13 amino acids. Trimming removed 5 bases from V and 5 bases from J, with 13 bases in between. Germline loops: CDR1 SEHNR, CDR2 FQNEAQ (reference sequence). The CDR3 sequence: CASSPPKWDEQYF. The CDR3 DNA is TGTGCCAGCAGCCCCCCAAAATGGGACGAGCAGTACTTC.

This rearrangement joins TRBV18 to TRBJ2-1; weak D call: TRBD1 (5 bases). Looked up from germline, CDR1 is KGHSH and CDR2 is LQKENI. The ends were cut back, 5 bases at V and 8 bases at J, with 10 bases in the middle. The CDR3 has 12 residues. The CDR3 loop reads CASSSDSDEQFF. DNA of the CDR3: TGTGCCAGCTCATCTGACAGCGATGAGCAGTTCTTC.

V is TRBV9 and J is TRBJ2-5, with 13 bases aligning to TRBD2. Per the germline V gene, CDR1 is SGDLS and CDR2 is YYNGEE. With V trimmed by 4 bases and J by 5 bases, 5 bases remained unmatched. The CDR3 spans 15 residues. The CDR3 sequence is CASSIGLAGAETQYF. CDR3 bases: TGTGCCAGCAGCATAGGACTAGCGGGAGCGGAGACCCAGTACTTC. Drawing the rest from reference TRBV9 and TRBJ2-5, the complete variable domain is DSGVTQTPKHLITATGQRVTLRCSPRSGDLSVYWYQQSLDQGLQFLIQYYNGEERAKGNILERFSAQQFPDLHSELNLSSLELGDSALYFCASSIGLAGAETQYFGPGTRLLVL.

On this clone: Sequence at one end of the junction differs from germline and may be a read error. The V gene is TRBV7-7, the J gene TRBJ2-1; D is uncertain. The CDR3 length is 13 residues. Per germline, CDR1 SSHAT and CDR2 FNYEAQ (reference sequence). DNA of the CDR3: TGTGCTAGCAGCTTAGAATCTGGATATGAGCAGTTCTTC. Translation gives CASSLESGYEQFF.

V gene TRBV29-1 combines with J gene TRBJ2-5, with D perhaps given as TRBD1 or TRBD2 (5 bases each). The V gene's germline CDR1 is SQVTM and CDR2 ANQGSEA. V was cut by 4 bases and J by 2 bases, with 14 bases left in between. The CDR3 is 14 residues long. CDR3 in amino acids: CSVGNRDGQETQYF. CDR3 nucleotides: TGCAGCGTTGGAAACCGGGACGGACAAGAGACCCAGTACTTC.

This clone was found a few times. This rearrangement joins TRBV2 to TRBJ2-1; 7 bases align to TRBD1. The CDR3 sequence is 10 residues long. The germline V gene encodes CDR1 SNHLY and CDR2 FYNNEI. Trimming removed 8 bases from V and 13 bases from J; junction bases left unmatched: 5. For the CDR3, the DNA is TGTGCCAGCCTCCGGGACAGACAGTTCTTC. Protein sequence: CASLRDRQFF.

The V call is TRBV6-6, the J call TRBJ2-1; D possibly corresponds to TRBD2 (5 bases). CDR3 length: 13 residues. Germline V lookup: CDR1 MNHNY, CDR2 SVGAGI (reference sequence). Trimming stripped 7 bases from V and 7 bases from J, with 14 bases between. The CDR3 DNA sequence: TGTGCCAGCACGCGGGCAGTGGGGAATGAGCAGTTCTTC. Its protein is CASTRAVGNEQFF.

The chain links TRBV30 to TRBJ2-1; 8 nucleotides match TRBD2. The ends lost 0 bases at V and 4 bases at J; junction bases unmatched: 2. CDR1 and CDR2 from the germline V gene are GTSNPN and SVGIG (reference sequence). The CDR3 length is 14 residues. CDR3: CAWSVLAAYNEQFF. The CDR3 DNA reads TGTGCCTGGAGTGTACTAGCGGCTTACAATGAGCAGTTCTTC.